This TCR beta chain is from a study of long-term antiretroviral therapy in people with HIV. Researchers ran immunoSEQ v3.0 at survey level. Some clones are missing from TCRdb's copy, which holds only in-frame ones; the method was immunoSEQ multiplex PCR. The repertoire holds 15,000 to 20,000 clones, with 75% to 90% as singletons. V lost 6 bases and J 0 bases, leaving 14 bases between the germline ends. The CDR3 is 15 amino acids. CDR1 is MNHNS, CDR2 SASEGT, per germline. The sequence was collected from a man younger than 35 with HIV. The material sequenced was unsorted PBMCs, taken 0.3 years after starting antiretroviral therapy. The chain links TRBV6-1 to TRBJ1-1; no reliable D call. This chain's CDR3 is CASRFGEDMNTEAFF. The DNA for the CDR3 is TGTGCCAGCAGATTTGGGGAAGACATGAACACTGAAGCTTTCTTT.